This T cell receptor beta chain derives from a study of blood T cell repertoires in COVID-19. The repertoire was sequenced with immunoSEQ multiplex PCR; TCRdb's copy has only in-frame clones and lacks some. The sample yields fewer than 400,000 clones, 83% seen once. This CDR3 has 12 amino acids. Germline V gene sequence: CDR1 SNHLY, CDR2 FYNNEI. Trimming took off 6 bases at V and 0 bases at J, with 5 bases between the two ends. This clone occurred once. Sequenced input: peripheral blood. This chain joins TRBV2 and TRBJ1-1; D is unresolved. The receptor comes from a man aged 30 to 45 with active or convalescent COVID-19. The CDR3 sequence: CASREMNTEAFF. The CDR3 DNA reads TGTGCCAGCAGAGAGATGAACACTGAAGCTTTCTTT.